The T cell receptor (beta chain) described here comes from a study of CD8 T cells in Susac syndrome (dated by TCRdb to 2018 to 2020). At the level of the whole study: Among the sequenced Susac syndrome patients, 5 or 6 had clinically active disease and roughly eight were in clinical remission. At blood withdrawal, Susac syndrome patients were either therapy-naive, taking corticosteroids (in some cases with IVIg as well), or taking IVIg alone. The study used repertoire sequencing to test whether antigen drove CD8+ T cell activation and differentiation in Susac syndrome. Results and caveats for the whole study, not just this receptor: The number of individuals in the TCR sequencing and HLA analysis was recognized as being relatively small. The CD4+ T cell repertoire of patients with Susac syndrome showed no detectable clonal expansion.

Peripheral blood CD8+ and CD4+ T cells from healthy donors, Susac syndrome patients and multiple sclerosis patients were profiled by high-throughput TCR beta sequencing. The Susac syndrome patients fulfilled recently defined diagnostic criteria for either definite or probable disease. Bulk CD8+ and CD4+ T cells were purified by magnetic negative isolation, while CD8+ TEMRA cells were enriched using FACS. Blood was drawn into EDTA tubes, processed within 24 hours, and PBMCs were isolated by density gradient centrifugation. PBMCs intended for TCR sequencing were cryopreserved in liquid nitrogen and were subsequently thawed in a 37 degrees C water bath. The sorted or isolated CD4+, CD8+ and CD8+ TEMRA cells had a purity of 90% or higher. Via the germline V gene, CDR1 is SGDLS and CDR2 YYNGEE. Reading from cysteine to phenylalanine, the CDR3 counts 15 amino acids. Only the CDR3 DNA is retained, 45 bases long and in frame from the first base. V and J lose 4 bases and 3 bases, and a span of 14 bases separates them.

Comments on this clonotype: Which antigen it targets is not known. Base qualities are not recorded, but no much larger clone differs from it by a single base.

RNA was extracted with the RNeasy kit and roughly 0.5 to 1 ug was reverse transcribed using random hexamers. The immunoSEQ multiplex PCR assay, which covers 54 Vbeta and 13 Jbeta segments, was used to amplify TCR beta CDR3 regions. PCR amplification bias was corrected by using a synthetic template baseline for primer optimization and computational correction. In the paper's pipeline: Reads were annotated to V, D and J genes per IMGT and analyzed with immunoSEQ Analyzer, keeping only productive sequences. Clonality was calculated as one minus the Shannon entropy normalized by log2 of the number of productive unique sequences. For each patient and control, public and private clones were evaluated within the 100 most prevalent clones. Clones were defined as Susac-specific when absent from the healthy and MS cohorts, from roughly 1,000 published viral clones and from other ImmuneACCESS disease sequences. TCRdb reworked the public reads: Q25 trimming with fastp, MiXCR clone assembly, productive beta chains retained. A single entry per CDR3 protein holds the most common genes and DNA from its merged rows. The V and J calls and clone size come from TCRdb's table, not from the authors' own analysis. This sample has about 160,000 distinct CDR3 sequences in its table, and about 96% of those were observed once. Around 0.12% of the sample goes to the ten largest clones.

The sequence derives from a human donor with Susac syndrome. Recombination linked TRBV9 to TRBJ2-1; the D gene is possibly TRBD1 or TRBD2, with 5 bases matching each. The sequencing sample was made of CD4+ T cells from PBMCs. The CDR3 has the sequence CASSRPGRYYNEQFF. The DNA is TGTGCCAGCAGCCGCCCGGGACGGTACTACAATGAGCAGTTCTTC.